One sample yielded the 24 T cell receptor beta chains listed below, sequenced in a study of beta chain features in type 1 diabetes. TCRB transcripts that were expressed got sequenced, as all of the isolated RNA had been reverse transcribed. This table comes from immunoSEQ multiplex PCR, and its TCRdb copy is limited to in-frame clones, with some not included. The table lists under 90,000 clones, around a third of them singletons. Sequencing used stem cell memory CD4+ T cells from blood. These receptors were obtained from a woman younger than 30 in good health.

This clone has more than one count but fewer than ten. CDR3 loop: CASSVGRRELYNEQFF. The CDR3 DNA sequence: TGTGCCAGCAGCGTAGGTCGGCGGGAGCTCTACAATGAGCAGTTCTTC. The chain carries TRBV9 and TRBJ2-1; 7 bases are shared with TRBD2. The CDR3 covers 16 residues. Trimming at V came to 0 bases and at J to 3 bases, leaving 6 bases not matched to a gene. Germline assignment: CDR1 SGDLS and CDR2 YYNGEE.

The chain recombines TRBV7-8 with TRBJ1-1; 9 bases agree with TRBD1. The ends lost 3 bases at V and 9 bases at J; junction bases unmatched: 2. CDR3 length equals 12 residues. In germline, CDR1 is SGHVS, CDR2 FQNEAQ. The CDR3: CASSFGQGKAFF. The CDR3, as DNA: TGTGCCAGCAGCTTCGGACAGGGGAAAGCTTTCTTT.

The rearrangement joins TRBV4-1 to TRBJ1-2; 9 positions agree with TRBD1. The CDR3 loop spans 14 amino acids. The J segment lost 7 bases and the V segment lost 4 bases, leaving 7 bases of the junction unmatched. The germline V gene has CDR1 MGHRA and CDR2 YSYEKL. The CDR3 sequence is CASSPLQGAGGYTF. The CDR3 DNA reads TGCGCCAGCAGCCCCCTACAGGGGGCAGGTGGCTACACCTTC.

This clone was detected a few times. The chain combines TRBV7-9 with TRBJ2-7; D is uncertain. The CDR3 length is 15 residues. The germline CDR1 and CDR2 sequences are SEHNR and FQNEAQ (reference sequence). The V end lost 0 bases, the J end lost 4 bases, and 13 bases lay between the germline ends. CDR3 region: CASSLAADTSYEQYF. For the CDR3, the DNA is TGTGCCAGCAGCTTAGCCGCAGACACCAGTTACGAGCAGTACTTC.

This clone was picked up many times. The CDR3 reads CASSSLVSTDTQYF. The DNA of the CDR3 is TGTGCCAGCAGCTCCCTCGTGAGCACAGATACGCAGTATTTT. V gene TRBV7-2 combines with J gene TRBJ2-3; no reliable D call. CDR1 is SGHTA and CDR2 is FQGNSA in the germline V gene. There are 14 residues in the CDR3. The V end lost 4 bases, the J end lost 0 bases, and 8 bases lay between the germline ends.

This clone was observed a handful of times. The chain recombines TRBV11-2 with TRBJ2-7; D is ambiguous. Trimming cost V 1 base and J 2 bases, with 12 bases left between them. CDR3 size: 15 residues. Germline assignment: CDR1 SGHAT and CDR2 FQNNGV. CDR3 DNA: TGTGCCAGCAGCTTAGGAGGATCATCAACCTACGAGCAGTACTTC. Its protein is CASSLGGSSTYEQYF.

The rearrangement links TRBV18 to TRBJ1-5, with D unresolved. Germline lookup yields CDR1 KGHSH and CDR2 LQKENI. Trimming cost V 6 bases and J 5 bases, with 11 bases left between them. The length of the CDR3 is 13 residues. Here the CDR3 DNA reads TGTGCCAGCTCCCCCCTGGGAGATCAGCCCCAGCATTTT. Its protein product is CASSPLGDQPQHF.

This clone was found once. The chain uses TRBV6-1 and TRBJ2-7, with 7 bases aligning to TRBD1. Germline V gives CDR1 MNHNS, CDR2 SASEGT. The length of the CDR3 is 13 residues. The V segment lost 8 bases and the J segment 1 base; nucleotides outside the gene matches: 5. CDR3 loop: CASVPGQSYEQYF. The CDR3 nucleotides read TGTGCCAGCGTACCGGGACAGTCCTACGAGCAGTACTTC.

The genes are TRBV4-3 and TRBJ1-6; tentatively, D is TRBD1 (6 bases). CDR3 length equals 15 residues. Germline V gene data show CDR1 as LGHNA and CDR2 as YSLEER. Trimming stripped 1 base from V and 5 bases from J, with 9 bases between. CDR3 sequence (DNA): TGCGCCAGCAGCCAAGGGGGACACAATAATTCACCCCTCCACTTT. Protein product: CASSQGGHNNSPLHF.

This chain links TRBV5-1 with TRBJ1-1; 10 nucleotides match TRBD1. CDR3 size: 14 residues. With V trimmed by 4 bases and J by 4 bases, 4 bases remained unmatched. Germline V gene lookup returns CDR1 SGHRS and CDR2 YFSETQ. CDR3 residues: CASSADRGLTEAFF. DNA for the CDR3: TGCGCCAGCAGCGCCGACAGGGGGCTCACTGAAGCTTTCTTT.

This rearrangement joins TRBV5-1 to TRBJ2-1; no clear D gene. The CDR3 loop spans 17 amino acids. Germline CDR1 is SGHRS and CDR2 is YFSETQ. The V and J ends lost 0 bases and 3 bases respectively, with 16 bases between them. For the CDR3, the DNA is TGCGCCAGCAGCTTGGGTTCCCGAGAGCGTTTCTACAATGAGCAGTTCTTC. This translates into CASSLGSRERFYNEQFF. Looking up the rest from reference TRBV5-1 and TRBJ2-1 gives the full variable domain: KAGVTQTPRYLIKTRGQQVTLSCSPISGHRSVSWYQQTPGQGLQFLFEYFSETQRNKGNFPGRFSGRQFSNSRSEMNVSTLELGDSALYLCASSLGSRERFYNEQFFGPGTRLTVL.

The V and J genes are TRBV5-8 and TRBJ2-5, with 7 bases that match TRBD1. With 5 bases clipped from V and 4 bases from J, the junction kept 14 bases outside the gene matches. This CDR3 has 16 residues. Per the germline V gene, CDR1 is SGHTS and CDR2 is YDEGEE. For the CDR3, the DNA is TGTGCCAGCAGGCGATTTTCAGGGACAGTACGAGAGACCCAGTACTTC. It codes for CASRRFSGTVRETQYF.

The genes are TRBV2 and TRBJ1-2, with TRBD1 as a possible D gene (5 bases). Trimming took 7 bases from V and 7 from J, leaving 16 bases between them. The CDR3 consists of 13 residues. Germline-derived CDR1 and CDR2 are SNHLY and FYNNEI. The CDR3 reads CASTGGGEFGYTF. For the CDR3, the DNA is TGTGCCAGCACAGGCGGGGGTGAATTTGGCTACACCTTC. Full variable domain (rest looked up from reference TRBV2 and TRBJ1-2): EPEVTQTPSHQVTQMGQEVILRCVPISNHLYFYWYRQILGQKVEFLVSFYNNEISEKSEIFDDQFSVERPDGSNFTLKIRSTKLEDSAMYFCASTGGGEFGYTFGSGTRLTVV.

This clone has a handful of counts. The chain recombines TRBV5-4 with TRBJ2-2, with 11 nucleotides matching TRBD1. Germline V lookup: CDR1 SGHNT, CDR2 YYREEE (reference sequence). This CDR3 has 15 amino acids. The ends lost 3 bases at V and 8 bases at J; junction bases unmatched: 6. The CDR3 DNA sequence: TGTGCCAGCAGCTCGGGACAGGGGGAGGTAGGGGAGCTGTTTTTT. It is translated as CASSSGQGEVGELFF.

DNA for the CDR3: TGTGCCAGCAGTCCCAGGACAGAAATATGGGGCAATCAGCCCCAGCATTTT. It yields the protein CASSPRTEIWGNQPQHF. The chain joins TRBV28 to TRBJ1-5; weak D call: TRBD1 (6 bases). Germline CDR1 and CDR2: MDHEN and SYDVKM. The CDR3 spans 17 residues. Trimming stripped 5 bases from V and 2 bases from J, with 19 bases between.

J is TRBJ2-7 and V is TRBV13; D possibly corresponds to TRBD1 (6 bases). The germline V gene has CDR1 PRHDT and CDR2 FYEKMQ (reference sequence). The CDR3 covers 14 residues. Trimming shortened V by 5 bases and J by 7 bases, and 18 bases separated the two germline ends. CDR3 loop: CASSEMGQLGEQYF. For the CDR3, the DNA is TGTGCCAGCAGCGAAATGGGACAATTGGGGGAGCAGTACTTC.

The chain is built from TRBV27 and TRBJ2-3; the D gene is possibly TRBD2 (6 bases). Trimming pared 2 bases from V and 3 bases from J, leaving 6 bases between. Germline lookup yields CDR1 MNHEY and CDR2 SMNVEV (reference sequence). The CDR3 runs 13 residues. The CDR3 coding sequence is TGTGCCAGCAGTTTAGCGGGGACAGATACGCAGTATTTT. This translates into CASSLAGTDTQYF.

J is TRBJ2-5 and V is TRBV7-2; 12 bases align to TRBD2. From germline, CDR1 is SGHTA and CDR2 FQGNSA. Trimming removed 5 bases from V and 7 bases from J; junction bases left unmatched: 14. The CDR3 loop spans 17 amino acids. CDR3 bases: TGTGCCAGCAGCCCCGGTTCGCTAGCGGGGGGGCGGGGGACCCAGTACTTC. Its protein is CASSPGSLAGGRGTQYF.

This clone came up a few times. DNA for the CDR3: TGTGCCAGCACCAACCGACTAGCGAGTGTGGCTGAGCAGTTCTTC. Its translation is CASTNRLASVAEQFF. J is TRBJ2-1 and V is TRBV11-2; 8 bases agree with TRBD2. V trimming: 7 bases; J trimming: 9 bases; junction bases outside the gene matches: 14. Germline CDR1 is SGHAT and CDR2 is FQNNGV. The CDR3 consists of 15 residues.

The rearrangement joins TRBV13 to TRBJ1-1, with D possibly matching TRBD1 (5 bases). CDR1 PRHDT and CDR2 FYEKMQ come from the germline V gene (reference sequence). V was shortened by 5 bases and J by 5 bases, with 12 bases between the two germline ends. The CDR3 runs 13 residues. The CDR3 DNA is TGTGCCAGCAGCCTCAAGACAGTAACTGAAGCTTTCTTT. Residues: CASSLKTVTEAFF.

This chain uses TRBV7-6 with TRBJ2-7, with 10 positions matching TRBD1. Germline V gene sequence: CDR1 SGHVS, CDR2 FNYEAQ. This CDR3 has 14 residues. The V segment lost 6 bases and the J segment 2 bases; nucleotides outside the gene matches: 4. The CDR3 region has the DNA TGTGCCAGCAGTCTAGGACAGGGGGCCTACGAGCAGTACTTC. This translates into CASSLGQGAYEQYF.

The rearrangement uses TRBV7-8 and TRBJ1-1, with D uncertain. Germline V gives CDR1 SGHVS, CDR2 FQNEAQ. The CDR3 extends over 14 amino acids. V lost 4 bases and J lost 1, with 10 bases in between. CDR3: CASSSSRGNTEAFF. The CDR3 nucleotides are TGTGCCAGCAGCTCCAGCAGAGGGAACACTGAAGCTTTCTTT.

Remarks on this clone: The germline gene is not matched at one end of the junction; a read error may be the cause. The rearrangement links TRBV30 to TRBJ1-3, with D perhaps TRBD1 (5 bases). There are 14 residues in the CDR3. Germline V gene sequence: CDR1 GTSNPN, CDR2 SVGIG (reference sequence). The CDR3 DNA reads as TGTGCCTGGAGTGTAACAGGTACTGGCAACACCATATATTTT. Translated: CAWSVTGTGNTIYF.

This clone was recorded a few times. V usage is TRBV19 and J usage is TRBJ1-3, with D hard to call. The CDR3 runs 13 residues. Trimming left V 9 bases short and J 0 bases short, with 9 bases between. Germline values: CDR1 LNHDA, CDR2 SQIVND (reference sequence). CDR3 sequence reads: CASRHVSGNTIYF. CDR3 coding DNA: TGTGCCAGCCGACACGTCTCTGGAAACACCATATATTTT.